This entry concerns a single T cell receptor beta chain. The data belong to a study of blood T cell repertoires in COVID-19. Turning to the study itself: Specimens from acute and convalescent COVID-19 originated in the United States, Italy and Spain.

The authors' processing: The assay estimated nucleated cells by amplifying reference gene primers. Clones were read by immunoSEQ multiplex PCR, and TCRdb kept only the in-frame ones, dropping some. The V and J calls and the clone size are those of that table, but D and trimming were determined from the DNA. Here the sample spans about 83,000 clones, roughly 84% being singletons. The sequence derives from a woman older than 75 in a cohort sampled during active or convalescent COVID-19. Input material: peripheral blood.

The CDR3 nucleotides are TGCGCCAGCAGCTCAGGCAGCCGCACAGATACGCAGTATTTT. Its protein product is CASSSGSRTDTQYF. The chain is built from TRBV5-1 and TRBJ2-3; D remains unclear. The V gene lost 3 bases and the J gene lost 1 base, with 9 bases spanning the gap. The germline gives CDR1 SGHRS, CDR2 YFSETQ. The CDR3 loop spans 14 amino acids.